This T cell receptor (beta chain) is drawn from a study of cytomegalovirus exposure and HLA in healthy donors (dated by TCRdb to the late 2010s). Background on the whole study: According to an earlier analysis of a few hundred of the donors, some 170 million T cells yielded 90 million to 140 million unique TCR beta sequences and approximately 300 Gb of sequence data. An early release covering 550 to 700 HLA-typed donors comprised about 320 gigabases of sequencing data and tens of millions of unique TCR sequences. The genetic ancestry cluster associated with self-reported Caucasian donors included about 84% of the roughly 400 genotyped donors. The study was designed to test whether signatures of past pathogen exposure could be identified by cataloging public T cell receptors. The study used immunosequencing to profile the T cell repertoires of several hundred subjects and linked those repertoires to cytomegalovirus serostatus. Along with the roughly 670-subject first cohort, a separate validation cohort of over 90 different subjects was used. High-throughput TCR immunosequencing, statistical association of individual TCRs with disease status, and machine learning were combined to predict cytomegalovirus infection status. A later analysis re-analyzed previously published TCR beta repertoires from roughly 690 donors and added high-resolution HLA genotyping to study TCR occurrence patterns. In the later analysis, no new phenotypic data were used to find candidate immune exposures; instead, reliance was placed on TCR beta sequences and their occurrence across donors. To decide whether each TCR beta V gene segment behaved as functional or pseudogenic, an earlier analysis of approximately 620 of the donors relied on high-throughput TCR beta sequencing. Donor age, sex, ethnicity and CMV serostatus were compiled together with the repertoire data. A later genetic analysis took genome-wide SNP genotypes for about 65% of the roughly 670 donors and used that subset as a discovery cohort. All discovery cohort repertoires had been generated using a single sequencing platform. HLA typing covered class I and class II loci at four-digit resolution. Typing coverage varied by locus: about 629-640 donors for A, B, C, DRB1 and DQB1; more than 500 for DQA1; around 570 for DPA1; 400 to 480 for DPB1. A few DR-DQ haplotypes were treated as single units for association and clustering because of strong linkage in the cohort. Across approximately 400 genotyped donors of the cohort, an average of roughly 250,000 unique TCR beta nucleotide sequences per donor were sequenced, and 15% to 20% of those sequences were non-productive.

At the junction V is shortened by 2 bases and J by 7 bases, with 12 bases in between. As encoded in the germline V gene, CDR1 is ENHRY while CDR2 is SYGVKD. The CDR3 starts with the cysteine, ends with the phenylalanine, and has 13 residues. Left in the record is the CDR3 DNA by itself, 39 bases read in frame from the first base. Study-wide findings and limitations: This cohort had only TCR beta chains sequenced, and the lack of alpha or paired-chain data limited which features could be detected. HLA typing was unavailable for some donors at each locus, so association tests used only the typed subset. The classifier was reported to diagnose cytomegalovirus status with high specificity and sensitivity in both the original and validation cohorts. Specific HLA alleles were associated with 15,000 to 20,000 TCR beta sequences at a false discovery rate of 0.05 in a later analysis. Because counts were too low, some 16 rarely observed V segments, including chromosome 9 orphons, were excluded from the earlier analysis of 587 of the donors. In a later genetic analysis, a missense DCLRE1C variant was associated with V-gene and J-gene trimming of TCR beta chains, and the association was replicated in an independent cohort. A later analysis found that most CMV-associated TCR beta chains appeared HLA-restricted, with HLA associations seemingly driven largely by CMV exposure. The authors suggested that the approach could potentially be extended to other disease states and immunological phenotypes. A group of highly shared sequence variants was considered likely to be a technical artifact of the sequencing pipeline. Some IMGT-functional V segments, including TRBV6-2 and TRBV6-3, could not be told apart with the 87-base-pair reads, so those segments were excluded. Most TCR sequences were seen in very few donors, while some public TCRs were found in many individuals. A later analysis found that HLA-associated TCR beta chains were more clonally expanded and had lower generation probabilities than equally common non-associated chains. In an earlier analysis of over 550 of the donors, most TCR beta V segments were observed in productive rearrangements about 90% or about 30% of the time, broadly matching IMGT annotations. Several of the top co-occurrence clusters appeared to be linked to parvovirus B19, influenza, CMV and Epstein-Barr virus, according to a later analysis. In vitro tests confirmed that a few of the cytomegalovirus-associated TCR beta chains recognize cytomegalovirus antigens. When HLA alleles, especially DR and DQ, strongly co-occurred, attributing TCR associations to individual alleles was difficult. In a later analysis, the rate of TCR association differed among HLA loci, with DRB1 alleles having the most associated TCRs and HLA-C alleles having the fewest. According to a later genetic analysis, donors in an Asian-associated ancestry cluster had fewer N-insertions in productive TCRs than the approximately 630-donor mean. Immune exposure information for the cohort was limited to CMV serostatus. A further reported finding was that TCR beta sequences accurately predicted the HLA-A and HLA-B alleles for most subjects in the first cohort. Correlated functional status among segregating V segments might reflect linkage disequilibrium, but an unknown experimental factor could not be ruled out. The study gave a list of about 170 TCR beta chains associated with cytomegalovirus. Roughly uniform sequencing depth across donors was assumed in presence/absence analyses, although this assumption may not hold.

Comments on this clone: The clone's antigen remains unknown.

The cohort consisted of some 730 healthy bone marrow donors. At the time of sampling, every cohort member was nominally healthy, though immune exposures that went unrecorded were likely present. The donor was CMV seronegative and belonged to the group of 352 seronegative cohort members. A peripheral blood sample was provided by each donor, and peripheral blood mononuclear cells were used for TCR beta sequencing. Genomic DNA was extracted from the blood cell samples with the Qiagen DNeasy Blood Extraction Kit. Libraries were prepared through the immunoSEQ multiplex PCR assay. For the multiplex PCR, a mixture combining 60 forward primers for TCR Vbeta segments and 13 reverse primers for TCR Jbeta segments was used. The CDR3 region of rearranged TCR beta genes was amplified from genomic DNA with a multiplex PCR assay. Amplified TCR beta libraries were sequenced as 87-base-pair reads on the Illumina HiSeq System. In the paper's pipeline: A later analysis counted about 80 million unique TCR beta chains across the 550 to 700 repertoires, and about 10 million of these chains were shared by at least two donors. A nearest-neighbor algorithm error-corrected the raw reads and collapsed the reads into unique sequences, merging closely related sequences to remove PCR and sequencing errors. To assign V, D and J gene segments, CDR3 sequences were aligned to IMGT reference sequences. For a sequence to be retained, a match of at least six nucleotides to both a V gene segment and a J gene segment was required. Rearrangements were called productive when the CDR3 lacked stop codons and stayed in frame with V and J; all others were non-productive. CDR3 was defined according to IMGT convention as the region running from the second conserved V-encoded cysteine to the conserved J-encoded phenylalanine. Sequences without an unambiguous match to a single V gene segment were excluded from the earlier analysis of a few hundred of the donors. An earlier analysis of 587 of the donors classified V segments as functional when productive rearrangements were above 56.7% and as segregating when the standard deviation between donors was above 5%. To diagnose cytomegalovirus status from the catalog of TCR beta chain sequences, a statistical classification framework was built. In a later analysis, TCR nucleotide sequences were compared against IMGT/GENE-DB human TR gene sequences so that V and J genes could be assigned. Using the TCRdist pipeline, a later analysis assigned CDR3 sequences along with most-parsimonious VDJ recombination scenarios. In a later analysis, every TCR beta chain was defined by the combination of its CDR3 amino acid sequence and its V-gene family, and reads without a unique V-gene family were dropped. In a later analysis, 500 to 650 highly shared, low-generation-probability nucleotide sequences were removed to address suspected cross-contamination and a sequencing artifact. A later analysis calculated a clonal expansion index for each public chain from normalized within-repertoire ranks of inferred template counts. In a later analysis, generation probabilities were computed with a VDJ recombination model fitted to out-of-frame rearrangements, and the resulting probabilities were checked against IGoR. A later analysis scored TCR-TCR, TCR-HLA and TCR-CMV co-occurrence with hypergeometric tests, applying a repertoire-size bias correction to TCR pairs. A later analysis estimated false discovery rates by permuting HLA or CMV assignments 20 times. In a later analysis, co-occurring TCRs were grouped using DBSCAN, with TCRdist sequence similarity added in when clustering inside HLA-allele-positive subsets. Repertoires with fewer than 30,000 or more than 120,000 public chains, plus five repertoires with anomalous nucleotide sharing, were excluded from co-occurrence clustering. This immuneACCESS table, as held by TCRdb, lists in-frame sequences with V and J called but not all clones. Of the missing ones, under half trace to an unresolved V gene in checked studies; the others have no known cause. The V and J calls and the clone size are those of that table, but D and trimming were determined from the DNA. The sample has about 130,000 clones on record. The ten largest make up 1.5% to 2.5% of the sample.

The clonotype was recovered from a woman aged 55-75 years in good health and CMV-seronegative. Sample: PBMCs. The V gene is TRBV10-3 and the J gene is TRBJ2-7; the D segment could be TRBD2, given 5 matching bases. For the CDR3, the sequence is CAISEGPGREQYF. At the DNA level, the sequence is TGTGCCATCAGTGAGGGACCTGGGAGAGAGCAGTACTTC.